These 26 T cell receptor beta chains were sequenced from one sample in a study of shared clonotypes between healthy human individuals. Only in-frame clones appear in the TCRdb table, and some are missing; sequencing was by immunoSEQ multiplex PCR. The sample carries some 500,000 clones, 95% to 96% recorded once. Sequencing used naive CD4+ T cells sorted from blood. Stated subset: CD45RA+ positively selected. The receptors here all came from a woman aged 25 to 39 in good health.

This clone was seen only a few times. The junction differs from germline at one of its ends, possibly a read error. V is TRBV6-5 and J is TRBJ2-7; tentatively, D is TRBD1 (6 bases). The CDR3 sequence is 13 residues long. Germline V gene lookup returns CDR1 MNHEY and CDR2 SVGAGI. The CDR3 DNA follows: TGTGCCACCAGTCAGGGGAGCATCAACGAGCAGTACTTC. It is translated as CATSQGSINEQYF.

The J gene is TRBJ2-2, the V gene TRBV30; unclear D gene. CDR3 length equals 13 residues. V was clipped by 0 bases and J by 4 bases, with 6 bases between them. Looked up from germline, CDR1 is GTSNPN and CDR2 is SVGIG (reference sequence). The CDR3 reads CAWSVYSTGELFF. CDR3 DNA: TGTGCCTGGAGTGTTTATAGCACCGGGGAGCTGTTTTTT.

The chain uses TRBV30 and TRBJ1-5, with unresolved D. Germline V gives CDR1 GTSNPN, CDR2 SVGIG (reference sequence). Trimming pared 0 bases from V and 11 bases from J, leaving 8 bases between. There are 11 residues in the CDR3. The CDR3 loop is CAWSVAEAQHF. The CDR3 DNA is TGTGCCTGGAGTGTAGCGGAAGCCCAGCATTTT.

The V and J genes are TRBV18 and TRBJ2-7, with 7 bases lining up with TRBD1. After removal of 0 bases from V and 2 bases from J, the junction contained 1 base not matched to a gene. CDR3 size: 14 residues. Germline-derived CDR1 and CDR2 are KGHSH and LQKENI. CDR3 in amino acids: CASSPPDRTYEQYF. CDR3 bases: TGTGCCAGCTCACCACCGGACAGGACCTACGAGCAGTACTTC.

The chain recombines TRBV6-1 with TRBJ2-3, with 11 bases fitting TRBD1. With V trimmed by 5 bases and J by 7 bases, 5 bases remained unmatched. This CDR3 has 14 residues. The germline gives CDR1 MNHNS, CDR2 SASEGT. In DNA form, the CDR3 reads TGTGCCAGCAGTCTGGGACAGGGGGTATATACGCAGTATTTT. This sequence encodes CASSLGQGVYTQYF.

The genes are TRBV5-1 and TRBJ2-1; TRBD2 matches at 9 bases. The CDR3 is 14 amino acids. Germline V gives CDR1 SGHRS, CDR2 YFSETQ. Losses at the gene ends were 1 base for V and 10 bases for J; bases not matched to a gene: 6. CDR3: CASSLLAGEREQFF. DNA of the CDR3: TGCGCCAGCAGCTTGTTAGCGGGAGAACGCGAGCAGTTCTTC.

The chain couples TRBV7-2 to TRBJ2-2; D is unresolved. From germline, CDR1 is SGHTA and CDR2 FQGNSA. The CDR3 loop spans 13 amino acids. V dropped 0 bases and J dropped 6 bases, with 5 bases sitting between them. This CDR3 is CASSLAPAGELFF. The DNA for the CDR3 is TGTGCCAGCAGCTTAGCGCCGGCCGGGGAGCTGTTTTTT.

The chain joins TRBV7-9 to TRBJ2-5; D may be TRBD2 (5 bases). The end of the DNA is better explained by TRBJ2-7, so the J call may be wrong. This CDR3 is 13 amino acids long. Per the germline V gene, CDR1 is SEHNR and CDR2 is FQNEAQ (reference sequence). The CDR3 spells CASSGSDSYEQYF. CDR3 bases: TGTGCCAGCAGCGGATCGGACTCGTACGAGCAGTACTTC.

CDR3 in DNA: TGTGCCAGCAGTGGCCCTAGCGGGAGCTCCTACAATGAGCAGTTCTTC. Translated: CASSGPSGSSYNEQFF. This chain uses TRBV27 with TRBJ2-1; the match to TRBD2 covers 10 bases. V shed 5 bases and J 0 bases; nucleotides not matched to a gene: 4. The CDR3 extends over 16 amino acids. From germline, CDR1 is MNHEY and CDR2 SMNVEV (reference sequence).

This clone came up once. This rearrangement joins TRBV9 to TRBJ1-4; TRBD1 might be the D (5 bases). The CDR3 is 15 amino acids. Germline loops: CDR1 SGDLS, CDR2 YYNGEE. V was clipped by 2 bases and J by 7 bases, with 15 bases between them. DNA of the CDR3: TGTGCCAGCAGCGTCAGCGCAGGGATGGGTGAAAAACTGTTTTTT. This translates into CASSVSAGMGEKLFF.

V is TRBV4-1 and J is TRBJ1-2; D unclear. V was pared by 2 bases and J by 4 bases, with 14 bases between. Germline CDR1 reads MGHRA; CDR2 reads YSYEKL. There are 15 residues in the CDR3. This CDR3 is CASSQPHTGAYGYTF. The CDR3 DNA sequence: TGCGCCAGCAGCCAACCCCATACTGGTGCCTATGGCTACACCTTC.

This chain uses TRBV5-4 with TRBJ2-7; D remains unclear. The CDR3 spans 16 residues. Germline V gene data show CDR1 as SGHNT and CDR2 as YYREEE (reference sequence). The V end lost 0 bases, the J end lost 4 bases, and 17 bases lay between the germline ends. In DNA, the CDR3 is TGTGCCAGCAGCTTGGGAGATCACACTTTACAATACGAGCAGTACTTC. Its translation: CASSLGDHTLQYEQYF. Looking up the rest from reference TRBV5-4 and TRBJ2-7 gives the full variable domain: ETGVTQSPTHLIKTRGQQVTLRCSSQSGHNTVSWYQQALGQGPQFIFQYYREEENGRGNFPPRFSGLQFPNYSSELNVNALELDDSALYLCASSLGDHTLQYEQYFGPGTRLTVT.

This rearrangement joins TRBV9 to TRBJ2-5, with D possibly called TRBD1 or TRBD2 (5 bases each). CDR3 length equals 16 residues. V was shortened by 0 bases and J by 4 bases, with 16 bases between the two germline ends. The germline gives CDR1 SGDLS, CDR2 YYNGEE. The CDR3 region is CASSVVGIRDGETQYF. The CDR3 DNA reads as TGTGCCAGCAGCGTAGTTGGGATTCGGGACGGAGAGACCCAGTACTTC. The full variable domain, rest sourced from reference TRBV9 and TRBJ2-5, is DSGVTQTPKHLITATGQRVTLRCSPRSGDLSVYWYQQSLDQGLQFLIQYYNGEERAKGNILERFSAQQFPDLHSELNLSSLELGDSALYFCASSVVGIRDGETQYFGPGTRLLVL.

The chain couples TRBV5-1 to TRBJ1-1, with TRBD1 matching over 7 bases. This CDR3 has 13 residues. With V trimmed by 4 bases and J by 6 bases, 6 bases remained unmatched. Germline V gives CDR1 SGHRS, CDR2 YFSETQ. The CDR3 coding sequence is TGCGCCAGCAGCCCGACAGGGTTGCCTGAAGCTTTCTTT. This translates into CASSPTGLPEAFF.

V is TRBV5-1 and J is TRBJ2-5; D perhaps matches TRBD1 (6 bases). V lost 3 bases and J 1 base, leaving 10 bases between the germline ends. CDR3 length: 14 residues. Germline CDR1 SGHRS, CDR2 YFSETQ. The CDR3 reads CASSSAGAQETQYF. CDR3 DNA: TGCGCCAGCAGCTCGGCAGGGGCCCAAGAGACCCAGTACTTC.

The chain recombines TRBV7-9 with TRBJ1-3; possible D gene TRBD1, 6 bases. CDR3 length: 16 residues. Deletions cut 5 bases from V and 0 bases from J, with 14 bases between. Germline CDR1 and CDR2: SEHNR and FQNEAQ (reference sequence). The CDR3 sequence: CASSLTGQNSGNTIYF. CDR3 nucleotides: TGTGCCAGCAGCCTGACAGGACAAAACTCTGGAAACACCATATATTTT.

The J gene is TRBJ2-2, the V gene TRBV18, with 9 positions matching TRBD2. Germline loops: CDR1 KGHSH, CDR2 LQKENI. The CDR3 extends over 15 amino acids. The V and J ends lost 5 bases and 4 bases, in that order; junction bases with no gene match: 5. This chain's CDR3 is CASSAISGSTGELFF. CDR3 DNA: TGTGCCAGCTCAGCCATTAGCGGGAGCACCGGGGAGCTGTTTTTT.

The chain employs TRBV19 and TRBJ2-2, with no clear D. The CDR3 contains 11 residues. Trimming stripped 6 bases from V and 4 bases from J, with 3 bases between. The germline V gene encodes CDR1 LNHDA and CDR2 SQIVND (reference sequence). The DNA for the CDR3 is TGTGCCAGTAGGACCACCGGGGAGCTGTTTTTT. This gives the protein CASRTTGELFF.

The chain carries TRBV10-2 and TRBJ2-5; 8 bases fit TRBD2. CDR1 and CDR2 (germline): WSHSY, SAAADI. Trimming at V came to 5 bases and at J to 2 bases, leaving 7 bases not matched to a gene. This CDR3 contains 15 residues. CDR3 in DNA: TGCGCCAGCAGTCCGGGAGGGCTACAACAAGAGACCCAGTACTTC. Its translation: CASSPGGLQQETQYF.

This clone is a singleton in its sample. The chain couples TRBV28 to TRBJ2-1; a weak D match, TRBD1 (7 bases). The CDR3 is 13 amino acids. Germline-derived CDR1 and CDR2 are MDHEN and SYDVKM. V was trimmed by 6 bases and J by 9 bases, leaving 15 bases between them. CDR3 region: CASRQGGSFEQFF. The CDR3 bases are TGTGCCAGCAGGCAGGGGGGATCTTTTGAGCAGTTCTTC.

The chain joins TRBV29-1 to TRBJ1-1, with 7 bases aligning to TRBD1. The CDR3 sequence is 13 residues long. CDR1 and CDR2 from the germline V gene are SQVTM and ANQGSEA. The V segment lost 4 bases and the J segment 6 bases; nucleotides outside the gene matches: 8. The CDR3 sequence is CSVAGTVRPEAFF. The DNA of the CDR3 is TGCAGCGTTGCCGGGACAGTCCGTCCTGAAGCTTTCTTT.

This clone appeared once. The CDR3 sequence: CASSDEQLREKLFF. In DNA form, the CDR3 reads TGTGCCAGCAGTGATGAACAGTTGCGGGAAAAACTGTTTTTT. The gene calls are TRBV25-1 and TRBJ1-4; D gene unclear. Germline lookup yields CDR1 MGHDK and CDR2 SYGVNS. CDR3 length: 14 residues. Trimming stripped 3 bases from V and 8 bases from J, with 13 bases between.

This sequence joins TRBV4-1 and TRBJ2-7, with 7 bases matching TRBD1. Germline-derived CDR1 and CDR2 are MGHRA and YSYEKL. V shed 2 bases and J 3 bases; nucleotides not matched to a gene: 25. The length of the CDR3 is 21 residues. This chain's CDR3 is CASSQPTGTVTGERRDYEQYF. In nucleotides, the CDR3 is TGCGCCAGCAGCCAACCGACCGGGACAGTTACCGGGGAGCGCAGGGACTACGAGCAGTACTTC.

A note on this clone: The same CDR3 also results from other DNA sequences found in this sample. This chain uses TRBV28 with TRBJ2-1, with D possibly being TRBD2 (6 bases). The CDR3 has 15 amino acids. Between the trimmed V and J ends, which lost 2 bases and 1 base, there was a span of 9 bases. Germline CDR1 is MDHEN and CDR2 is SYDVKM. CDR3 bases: TGTGCCAGCAGTTTAGGGACTGGATCCTACAATGAGCAGTTCTTC. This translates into CASSLGTGSYNEQFF. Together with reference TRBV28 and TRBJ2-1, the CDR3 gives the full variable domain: DVKVTQSSRYLVKRTGEKVFLECVQDMDHENMFWYRQDPGLGLRLIYFSYDVKMKEKGDIPEGYSVSREKKERFSLILESASTNQTSMYLCASSLGTGSYNEQFFGPGTRLTVL.

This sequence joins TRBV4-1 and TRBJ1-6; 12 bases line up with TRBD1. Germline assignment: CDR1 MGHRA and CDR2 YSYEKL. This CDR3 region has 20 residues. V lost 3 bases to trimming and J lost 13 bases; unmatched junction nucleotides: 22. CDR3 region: CASSQYFPGQGALAGKPLHF. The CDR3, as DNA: TGCGCCAGCAGCCAGTACTTCCCGGGACAGGGGGCGCTTGCGGGAAAGCCCCTCCACTTT.

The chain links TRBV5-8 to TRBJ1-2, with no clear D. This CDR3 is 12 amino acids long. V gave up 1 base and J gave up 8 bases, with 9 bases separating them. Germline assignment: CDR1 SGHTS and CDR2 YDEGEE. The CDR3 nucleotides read TGTGCCAGCAGCTTGTACCGGCCCGGCTACACCTTC. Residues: CASSLYRPGYTF.